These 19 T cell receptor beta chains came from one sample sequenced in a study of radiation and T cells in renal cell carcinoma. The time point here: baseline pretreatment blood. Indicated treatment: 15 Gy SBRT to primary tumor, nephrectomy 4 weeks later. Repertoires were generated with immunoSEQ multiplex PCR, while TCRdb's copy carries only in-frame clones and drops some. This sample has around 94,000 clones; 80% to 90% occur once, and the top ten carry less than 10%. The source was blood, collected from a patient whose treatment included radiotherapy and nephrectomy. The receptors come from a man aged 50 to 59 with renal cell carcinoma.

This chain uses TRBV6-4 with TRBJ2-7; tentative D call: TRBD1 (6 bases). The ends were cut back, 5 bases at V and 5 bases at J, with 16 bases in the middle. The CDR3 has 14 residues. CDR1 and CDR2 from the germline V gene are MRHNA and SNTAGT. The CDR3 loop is CASSPDSAFDEQYF. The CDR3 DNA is TGTGCCAGCAGTCCGGACAGTGCCTTCGACGAGCAGTACTTC.

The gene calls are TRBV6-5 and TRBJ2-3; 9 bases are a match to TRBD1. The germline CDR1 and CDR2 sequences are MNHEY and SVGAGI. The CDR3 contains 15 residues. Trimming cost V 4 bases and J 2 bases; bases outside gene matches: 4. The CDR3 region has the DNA TGTGCCAGCAGTTCCGGGACAGGGATCACAGATACGCAGTATTTT. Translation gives CASSSGTGITDTQYF.

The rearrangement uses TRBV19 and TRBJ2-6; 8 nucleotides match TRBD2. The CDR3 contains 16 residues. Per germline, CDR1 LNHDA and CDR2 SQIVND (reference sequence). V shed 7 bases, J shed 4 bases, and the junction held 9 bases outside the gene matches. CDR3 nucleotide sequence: TGTGCCAGTAAAACGGGAGGGCTTACCGGGGCCAACGTCCTGACTTTC. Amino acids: CASKTGGLTGANVLTF. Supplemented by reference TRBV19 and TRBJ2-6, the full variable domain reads DGGITQSPKYLFRKEGQNVTLSCEQNLNHDAMYWYRQDPGQGLRLIYYSQIVNDFQKGDIAEGYSVSREKKESFPLTVTSAQKNPTAFYLCASKTGGLTGANVLTFGAGSRLTVL.

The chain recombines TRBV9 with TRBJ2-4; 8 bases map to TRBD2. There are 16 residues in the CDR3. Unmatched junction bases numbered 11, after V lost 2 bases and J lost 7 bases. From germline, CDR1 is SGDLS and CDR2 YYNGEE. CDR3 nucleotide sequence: TGTGCCAGCAGCGTGAGCGGGAGTGGGATATATAACATTCAGTACTTC. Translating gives CASSVSGSGIYNIQYF.

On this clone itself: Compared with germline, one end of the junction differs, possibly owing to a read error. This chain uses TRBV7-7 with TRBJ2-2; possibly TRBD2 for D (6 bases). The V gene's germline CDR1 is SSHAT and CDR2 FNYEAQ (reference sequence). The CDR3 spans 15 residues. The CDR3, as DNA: TGTGCTAGCAGCCACGGGACCGGGAGCACCGGGGAGCTGTTTTTT. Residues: CASSHGTGSTGELFF. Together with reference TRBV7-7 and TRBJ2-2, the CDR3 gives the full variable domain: GAGVSQSPRYKVTKRGQDVTLRCDPISSHATLYWYQQALGQGPEFLTYFNYEAQPDKSGLPSDRFSAERPEGSISTLTIQRTEQRDSAMYRCASSHGTGSTGELFFGEGSRLTVL.

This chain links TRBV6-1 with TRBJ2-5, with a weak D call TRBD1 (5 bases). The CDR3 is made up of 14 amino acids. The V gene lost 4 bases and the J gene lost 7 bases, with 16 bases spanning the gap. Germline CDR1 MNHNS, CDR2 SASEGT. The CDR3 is CASSGTPRERTQYF. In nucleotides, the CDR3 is TGTGCCAGCAGTGGGACACCCCGCGAAAGGACCCAGTACTTC.

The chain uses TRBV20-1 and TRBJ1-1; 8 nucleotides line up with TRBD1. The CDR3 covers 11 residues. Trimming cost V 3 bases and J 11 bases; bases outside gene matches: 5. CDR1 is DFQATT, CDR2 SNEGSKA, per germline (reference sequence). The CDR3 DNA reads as TGCAGTGCTAGTAGGGGACAGGCGGCTTTCTTT. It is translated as CSASRGQAAFF.

The CDR3 bases are TGTGCCATCAGTGAGTCGGTGGCTAGCGGGGGGACCGGGGAGCTGTTTTTT. It is translated as CAISESVASGGTGELFF. The V call is TRBV10-3, the J call TRBJ2-2, with 11 nucleotides matching TRBD2. Looked up from germline, CDR1 is ENHRY and CDR2 is SYGVKD. This CDR3 is 17 amino acids long. Losses at the gene ends were 0 bases for V and 5 bases for J; bases not matched to a gene: 5.

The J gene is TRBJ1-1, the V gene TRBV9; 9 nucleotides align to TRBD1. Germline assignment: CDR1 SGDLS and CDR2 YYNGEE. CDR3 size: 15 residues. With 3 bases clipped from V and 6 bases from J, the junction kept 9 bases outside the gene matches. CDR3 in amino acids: CASSAPQGAHAEAFF. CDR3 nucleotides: TGTGCCAGCAGCGCTCCACAGGGGGCGCACGCTGAAGCTTTCTTT.

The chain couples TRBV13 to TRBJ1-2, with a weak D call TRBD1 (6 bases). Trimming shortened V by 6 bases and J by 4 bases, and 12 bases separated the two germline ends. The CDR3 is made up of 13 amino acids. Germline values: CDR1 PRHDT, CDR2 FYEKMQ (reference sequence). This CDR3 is CASSNREGYGYTF. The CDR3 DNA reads TGTGCCAGCAGTAACAGGGAAGGCTATGGCTACACCTTC.

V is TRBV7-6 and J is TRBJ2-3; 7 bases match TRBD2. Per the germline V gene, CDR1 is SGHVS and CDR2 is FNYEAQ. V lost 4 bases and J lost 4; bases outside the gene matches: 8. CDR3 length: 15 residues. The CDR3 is CASSSRTSGSDTQYF. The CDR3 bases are TGTGCCAGCAGCTCCAGGACTAGTGGATCAGATACGCAGTATTTT.

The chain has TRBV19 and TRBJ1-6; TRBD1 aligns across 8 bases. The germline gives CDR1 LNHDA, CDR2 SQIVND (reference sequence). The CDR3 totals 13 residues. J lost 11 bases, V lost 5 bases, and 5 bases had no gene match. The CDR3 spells CASSPDREAPLHF. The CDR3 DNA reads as TGTGCCAGTAGTCCGGACAGGGAGGCACCCCTCCACTTT.

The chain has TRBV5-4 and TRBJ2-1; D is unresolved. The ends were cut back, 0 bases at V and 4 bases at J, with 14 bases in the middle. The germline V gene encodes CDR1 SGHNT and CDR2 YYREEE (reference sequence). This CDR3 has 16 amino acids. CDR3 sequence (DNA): TGTGCCAGCAGCTTGGCGAGAGGCTTCGGGTACAATGAGCAGTTCTTC. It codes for CASSLARGFGYNEQFF.

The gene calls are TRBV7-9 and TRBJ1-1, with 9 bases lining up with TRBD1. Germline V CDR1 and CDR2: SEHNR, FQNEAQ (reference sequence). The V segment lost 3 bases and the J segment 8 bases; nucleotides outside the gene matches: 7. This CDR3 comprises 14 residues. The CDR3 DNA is TGTGCCAGCAGCTTGGGGGACAGGGTGAAGGAAGCTTTCTTT. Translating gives CASSLGDRVKEAFF.

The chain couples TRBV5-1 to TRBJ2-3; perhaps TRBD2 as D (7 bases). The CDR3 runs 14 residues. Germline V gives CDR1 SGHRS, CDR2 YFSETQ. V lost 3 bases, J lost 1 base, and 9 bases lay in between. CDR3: CASSSGGRTDTQYF. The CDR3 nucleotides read TGCGCCAGCAGCTCCGGGGGGCGCACAGATACGCAGTATTTT.

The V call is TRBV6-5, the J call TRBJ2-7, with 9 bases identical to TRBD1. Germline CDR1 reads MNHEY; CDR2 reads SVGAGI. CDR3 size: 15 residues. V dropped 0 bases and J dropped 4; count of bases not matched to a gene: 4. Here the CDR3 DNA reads TGTGCCAGCAGTTACTCGTATGACAGGGGGTACGAGCAGTACTTC. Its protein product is CASSYSYDRGYEQYF.

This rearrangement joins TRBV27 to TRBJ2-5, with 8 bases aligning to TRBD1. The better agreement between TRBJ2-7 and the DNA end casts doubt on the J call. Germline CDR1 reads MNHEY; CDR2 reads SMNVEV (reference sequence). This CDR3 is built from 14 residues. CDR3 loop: CASSLQGAEYEQYF. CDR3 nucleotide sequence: TGTGCCAGCAGTCTCCAGGGGGCTGAATACGAGCAGTACTTC.

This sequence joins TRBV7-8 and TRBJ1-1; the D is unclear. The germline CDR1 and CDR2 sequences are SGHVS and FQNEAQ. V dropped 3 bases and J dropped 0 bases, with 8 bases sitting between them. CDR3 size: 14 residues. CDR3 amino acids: CASSLLSMNTEAFF. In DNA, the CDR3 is TGTGCCAGCAGCTTGCTGAGCATGAACACTGAAGCTTTCTTT.

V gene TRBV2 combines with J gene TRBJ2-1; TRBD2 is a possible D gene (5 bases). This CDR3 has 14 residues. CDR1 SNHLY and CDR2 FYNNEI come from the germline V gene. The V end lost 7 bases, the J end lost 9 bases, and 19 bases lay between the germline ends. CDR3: CASNPRTRASEQFF. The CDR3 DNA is TGTGCCAGCAACCCGCGGACGCGGGCGAGTGAGCAGTTCTTC.